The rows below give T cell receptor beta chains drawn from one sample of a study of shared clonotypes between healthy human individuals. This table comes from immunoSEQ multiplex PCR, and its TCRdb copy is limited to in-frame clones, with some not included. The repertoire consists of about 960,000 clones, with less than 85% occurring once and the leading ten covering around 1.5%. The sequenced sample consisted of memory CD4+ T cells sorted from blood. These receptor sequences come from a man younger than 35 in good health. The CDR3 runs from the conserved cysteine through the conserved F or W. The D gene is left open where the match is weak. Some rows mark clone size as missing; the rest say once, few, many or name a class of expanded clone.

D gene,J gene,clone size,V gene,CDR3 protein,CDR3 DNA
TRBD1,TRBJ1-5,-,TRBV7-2,CASSRDSGNQPQHF,TGTGCCAGCAGCCGGGACAGCGGCAATCAGCCCCAGCATTTT
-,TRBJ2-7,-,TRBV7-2,CASSRTVKYEQYF,TGTGCCAGCAGCCGGACTGTTAAGTACGAGCAGTACTTC
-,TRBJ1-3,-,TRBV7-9,CASSLPVVSGNTIYF,TGTGCCAGCAGCTTGCCCGTCGTATCTGGAAACACCATATATTTT
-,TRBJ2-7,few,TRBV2,CASSGDPSTYEQYF,TGTGCCAGCAGTGGGGATCCTTCTACCTACGAGCAGTACTTC
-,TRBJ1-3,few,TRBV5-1,CASSPYQGPSSGNTIYF,TGCGCCAGCAGCCCGTATCAGGGCCCAAGCTCTGGAAACACCATATATTTT
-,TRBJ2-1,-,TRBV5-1,CASSDWARQSHHNEQFF,TGCGCCAGCAGCGATTGGGCCCGACAGAGCCACCACAATGAGCAGTTCTTC
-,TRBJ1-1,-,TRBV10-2,CASRGGGGTEAFF,TGCGCCAGCAGGGGTGGGGGCGGCACTGAAGCTTTCTTT
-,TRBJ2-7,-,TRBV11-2,CASSFRRESYEQYF,TGTGCCAGCAGCTTTCGCCGGGAATCCTACGAGCAGTACTTC
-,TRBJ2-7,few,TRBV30,CAWGGTYEQYF,TGTGCCTGGGGGGGGACCTACGAGCAGTACTTC
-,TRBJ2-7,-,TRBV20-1,CSAKDYYEQYF,TGCAGTGCTAAGGATTATTACGAGCAGTACTTC
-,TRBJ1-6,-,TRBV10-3,CAISGGGGYSPLHF,TGTGCCATCAGTGGGGGAGGGGGTTATTCACCCCTCCACTTT
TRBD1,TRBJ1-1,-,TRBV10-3,CAISGFRQGAGTEAFF,TGTGCCATCAGTGGGTTCCGGCAGGGGGCTGGCACTGAAGCTTTCTTT
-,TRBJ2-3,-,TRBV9,CASSVGPGDLDTQYF,TGTGCCAGCAGCGTAGGTCCGGGGGATCTAGATACGCAGTATTTT
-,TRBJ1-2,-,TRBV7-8,CASSRGGAHNYGYTF,TGTGCCAGCAGCCGCGGAGGGGCCCACAACTATGGCTACACCTTC
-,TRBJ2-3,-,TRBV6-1,CASSARGYYTQYF,TGTGCCAGCAGTGCTAGGGGATACTATACGCAGTATTTT
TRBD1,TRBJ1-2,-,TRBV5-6,CASSMGQVNNYGYTF,TGTGCCAGCAGCATGGGACAGGTCAATAACTATGGCTACACCTTC
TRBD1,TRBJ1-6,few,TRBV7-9,CASSLGDRPNLHF,TGTGCCAGCAGCTTAGGGGACAGGCCCAACCTCCACTTT
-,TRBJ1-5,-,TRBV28,CASRAMRVNQPQHF,TGTGCCAGCAGGGCCATGAGGGTCAATCAGCCCCAGCATTTT
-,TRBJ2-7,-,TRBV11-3,CASSLTGASYEQYF,TGTGCCAGCAGCTTGACAGGTGCCTCCTACGAGCAGTACTTC
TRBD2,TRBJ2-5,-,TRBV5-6,CASSPTSGGAETQYF,TGTGCCAGCAGCCCGACTAGCGGGGGGGCGGAGACCCAGTACTTC
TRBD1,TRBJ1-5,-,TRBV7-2,CASSTGQGNQPQHF,TGTGCCAGCAGCACCGGACAGGGAAATCAGCCCCAGCATTTT
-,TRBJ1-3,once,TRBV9,CASSALGSGDIASGNTIYF,TGTGCCAGCAGCGCCCTGGGTTCAGGAGACATAGCTTCTGGAAACACCATATATTTT
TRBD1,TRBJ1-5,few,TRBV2,CASDRGNNQPQHF,TGTGCCAGTGACAGGGGGAACAATCAGCCCCAGCATTTT
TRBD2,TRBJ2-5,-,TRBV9,CASSVGASGRQETQYF,TGTGCCAGCAGCGTAGGGGCTAGCGGGCGACAAGAGACCCAGTACTTC
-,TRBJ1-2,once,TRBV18,CASSPLANYGYTF,TGTGCCAGCTCACCACTAGCTAACTATGGCTACACCTTC
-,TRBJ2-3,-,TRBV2,CASSYGEGTDTQYF,TGTGCCAGCAGCTACGGAGAAGGTACAGATACGCAGTATTTT
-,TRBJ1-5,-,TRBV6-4,CASSELDGDSGQPQHF,TGTGCCAGCAGTGAGTTGGACGGGGATAGTGGCCAGCCCCAGCATTTT
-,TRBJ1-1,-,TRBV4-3,CASSPNPRGPTEAFF,TGCGCCAGCAGCCCTAACCCCAGGGGCCCCACTGAAGCTTTCTTT
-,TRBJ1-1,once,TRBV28,CASSPSDRMGTEAFF,TGTGCCAGCAGTCCCTCCGACAGGATGGGCACTGAAGCTTTCTTT
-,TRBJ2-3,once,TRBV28,CASSAVGTLTDTQYF,TGTGCCAGCAGCGCGGTGGGGACCCTCACAGATACGCAGTATTTT
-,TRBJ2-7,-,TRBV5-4,CASSLGGRQYEQYF,TGTGCCAGCAGCTTGGGGGGCAGACAGTACGAGCAGTACTTC
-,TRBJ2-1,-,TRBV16,CASSQTRVGLNEQFF,TGTGCCAGCAGCCAAACGAGGGTAGGACTCAATGAGCAGTTCTTC
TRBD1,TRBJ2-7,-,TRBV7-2,CASRAGTGISEQYF,TGTGCCAGCCGAGCCGGGACAGGAATCAGCGAGCAGTACTTC
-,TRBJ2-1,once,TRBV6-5,CASSLQGGSEQFF,TGTGCCAGCAGTCTTCAGGGGGGTAGTGAGCAGTTCTTC
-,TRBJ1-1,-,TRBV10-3,CASNGVNTEAFF,TGTGCCTCGAATGGAGTGAACACTGAAGCTTTCTTT
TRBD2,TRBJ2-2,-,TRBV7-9,CASSLVIAGEDTGELFF,TGTGCCAGCAGCTTAGTTATAGCGGGGGAAGACACCGGGGAGCTGTTTTTT
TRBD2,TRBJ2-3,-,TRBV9,CASSPRGAGGDTQYF,TGTGCCAGCAGCCCCCGGGGTGCGGGGGGAGATACGCAGTATTTT
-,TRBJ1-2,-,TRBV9,CASSVGMNYGYTF,TGTGCCAGCAGCGTAGGGATGAACTATGGCTACACCTTC
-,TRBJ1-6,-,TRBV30,CAWSGRGFGSPLHF,TGTGCCTGGAGTGGCAGAGGGTTTGGATCACCCCTCCACTTT
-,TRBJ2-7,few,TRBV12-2,CASRLRRRQEFEYEQYF,TGTGCAAGTCGCTTAAGGCGGAGACAGGAGTTCGAATACGAGCAGTACTTC
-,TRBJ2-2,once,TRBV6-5,CASSYRGANTGELFF,TGTGCCAGCAGTTATAGAGGGGCCAACACCGGGGAGCTGTTTTTT
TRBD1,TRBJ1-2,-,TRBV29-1,CSARQGADYTF,TGCAGCGCGCGACAGGGGGCGGACTACACCTTC
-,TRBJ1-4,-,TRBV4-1,CASSQKRDPNEKLFF,TGCGCCAGCAGCCAAAAAAGGGACCCTAATGAAAAACTGTTTTTT
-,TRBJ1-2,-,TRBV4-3,CASSQETNSNYGYTF,TGCGCCAGCAGCCAAGAGACAAATTCTAACTATGGCTACACCTTC
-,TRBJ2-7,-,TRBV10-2,CASSDRSSYEQYF,TGCGCCAGCAGTGACAGGAGCTCCTACGAGCAGTACTTC
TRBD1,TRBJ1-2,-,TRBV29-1,CSGGTGRTYGYTF,TGCAGCGGGGGGACAGGGAGAACCTATGGCTACACCTTC
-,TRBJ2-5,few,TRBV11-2,CASSHTENGETQYF,TGTGCCAGCAGCCATACGGAGAACGGGGAGACCCAGTACTTC
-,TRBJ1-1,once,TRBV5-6,CASVPPGAANTEAFF,TGTGCCAGCGTACCTCCCGGGGCCGCGAACACTGAAGCTTTCTTT
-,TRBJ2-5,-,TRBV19,CASSTTYQETQYF,TGTGCCAGTAGTACAACTTATCAAGAGACCCAGTACTTC
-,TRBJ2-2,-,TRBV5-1,CASSQLGFTGELFF,TGCGCCAGCAGCCAGCTAGGATTCACCGGGGAGCTGTTTTTT
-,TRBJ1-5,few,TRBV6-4,CASSERFDSNQPQHF,TGTGCCAGCAGTGAACGTTTCGATAGCAATCAGCCCCAGCATTTT
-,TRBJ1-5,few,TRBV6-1,CASSEEGYYRNQPQHF,TGTGCCAGCAGTGAGGAGGGGTACTATCGCAATCAGCCCCAGCATTTT
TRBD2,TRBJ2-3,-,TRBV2,CASSRTSGGAQTSTDTQYF,TGTGCCAGCAGCAGGACTAGCGGGGGCGCTCAAACTAGCACAGATACGCAGTATTTT
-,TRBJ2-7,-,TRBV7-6,CASSLQAGYEQYF,TGTGCCAGCAGCTTGCAGGCCGGCTACGAGCAGTACTTC
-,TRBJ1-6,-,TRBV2,CASSEALPDSNSPLHF,TGTGCCAGCAGTGAAGCCCTACCCGATAGTAATTCACCCCTCCACTTT
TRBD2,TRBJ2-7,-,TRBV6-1,CAIGTIGEQYF,TGTGCCATCGGGACTATCGGCGAGCAGTACTTC
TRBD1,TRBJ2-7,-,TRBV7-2,CASSFGQGSREQYF,TGTGCCAGCAGCTTTGGACAGGGGAGCCGCGAGCAGTACTTC